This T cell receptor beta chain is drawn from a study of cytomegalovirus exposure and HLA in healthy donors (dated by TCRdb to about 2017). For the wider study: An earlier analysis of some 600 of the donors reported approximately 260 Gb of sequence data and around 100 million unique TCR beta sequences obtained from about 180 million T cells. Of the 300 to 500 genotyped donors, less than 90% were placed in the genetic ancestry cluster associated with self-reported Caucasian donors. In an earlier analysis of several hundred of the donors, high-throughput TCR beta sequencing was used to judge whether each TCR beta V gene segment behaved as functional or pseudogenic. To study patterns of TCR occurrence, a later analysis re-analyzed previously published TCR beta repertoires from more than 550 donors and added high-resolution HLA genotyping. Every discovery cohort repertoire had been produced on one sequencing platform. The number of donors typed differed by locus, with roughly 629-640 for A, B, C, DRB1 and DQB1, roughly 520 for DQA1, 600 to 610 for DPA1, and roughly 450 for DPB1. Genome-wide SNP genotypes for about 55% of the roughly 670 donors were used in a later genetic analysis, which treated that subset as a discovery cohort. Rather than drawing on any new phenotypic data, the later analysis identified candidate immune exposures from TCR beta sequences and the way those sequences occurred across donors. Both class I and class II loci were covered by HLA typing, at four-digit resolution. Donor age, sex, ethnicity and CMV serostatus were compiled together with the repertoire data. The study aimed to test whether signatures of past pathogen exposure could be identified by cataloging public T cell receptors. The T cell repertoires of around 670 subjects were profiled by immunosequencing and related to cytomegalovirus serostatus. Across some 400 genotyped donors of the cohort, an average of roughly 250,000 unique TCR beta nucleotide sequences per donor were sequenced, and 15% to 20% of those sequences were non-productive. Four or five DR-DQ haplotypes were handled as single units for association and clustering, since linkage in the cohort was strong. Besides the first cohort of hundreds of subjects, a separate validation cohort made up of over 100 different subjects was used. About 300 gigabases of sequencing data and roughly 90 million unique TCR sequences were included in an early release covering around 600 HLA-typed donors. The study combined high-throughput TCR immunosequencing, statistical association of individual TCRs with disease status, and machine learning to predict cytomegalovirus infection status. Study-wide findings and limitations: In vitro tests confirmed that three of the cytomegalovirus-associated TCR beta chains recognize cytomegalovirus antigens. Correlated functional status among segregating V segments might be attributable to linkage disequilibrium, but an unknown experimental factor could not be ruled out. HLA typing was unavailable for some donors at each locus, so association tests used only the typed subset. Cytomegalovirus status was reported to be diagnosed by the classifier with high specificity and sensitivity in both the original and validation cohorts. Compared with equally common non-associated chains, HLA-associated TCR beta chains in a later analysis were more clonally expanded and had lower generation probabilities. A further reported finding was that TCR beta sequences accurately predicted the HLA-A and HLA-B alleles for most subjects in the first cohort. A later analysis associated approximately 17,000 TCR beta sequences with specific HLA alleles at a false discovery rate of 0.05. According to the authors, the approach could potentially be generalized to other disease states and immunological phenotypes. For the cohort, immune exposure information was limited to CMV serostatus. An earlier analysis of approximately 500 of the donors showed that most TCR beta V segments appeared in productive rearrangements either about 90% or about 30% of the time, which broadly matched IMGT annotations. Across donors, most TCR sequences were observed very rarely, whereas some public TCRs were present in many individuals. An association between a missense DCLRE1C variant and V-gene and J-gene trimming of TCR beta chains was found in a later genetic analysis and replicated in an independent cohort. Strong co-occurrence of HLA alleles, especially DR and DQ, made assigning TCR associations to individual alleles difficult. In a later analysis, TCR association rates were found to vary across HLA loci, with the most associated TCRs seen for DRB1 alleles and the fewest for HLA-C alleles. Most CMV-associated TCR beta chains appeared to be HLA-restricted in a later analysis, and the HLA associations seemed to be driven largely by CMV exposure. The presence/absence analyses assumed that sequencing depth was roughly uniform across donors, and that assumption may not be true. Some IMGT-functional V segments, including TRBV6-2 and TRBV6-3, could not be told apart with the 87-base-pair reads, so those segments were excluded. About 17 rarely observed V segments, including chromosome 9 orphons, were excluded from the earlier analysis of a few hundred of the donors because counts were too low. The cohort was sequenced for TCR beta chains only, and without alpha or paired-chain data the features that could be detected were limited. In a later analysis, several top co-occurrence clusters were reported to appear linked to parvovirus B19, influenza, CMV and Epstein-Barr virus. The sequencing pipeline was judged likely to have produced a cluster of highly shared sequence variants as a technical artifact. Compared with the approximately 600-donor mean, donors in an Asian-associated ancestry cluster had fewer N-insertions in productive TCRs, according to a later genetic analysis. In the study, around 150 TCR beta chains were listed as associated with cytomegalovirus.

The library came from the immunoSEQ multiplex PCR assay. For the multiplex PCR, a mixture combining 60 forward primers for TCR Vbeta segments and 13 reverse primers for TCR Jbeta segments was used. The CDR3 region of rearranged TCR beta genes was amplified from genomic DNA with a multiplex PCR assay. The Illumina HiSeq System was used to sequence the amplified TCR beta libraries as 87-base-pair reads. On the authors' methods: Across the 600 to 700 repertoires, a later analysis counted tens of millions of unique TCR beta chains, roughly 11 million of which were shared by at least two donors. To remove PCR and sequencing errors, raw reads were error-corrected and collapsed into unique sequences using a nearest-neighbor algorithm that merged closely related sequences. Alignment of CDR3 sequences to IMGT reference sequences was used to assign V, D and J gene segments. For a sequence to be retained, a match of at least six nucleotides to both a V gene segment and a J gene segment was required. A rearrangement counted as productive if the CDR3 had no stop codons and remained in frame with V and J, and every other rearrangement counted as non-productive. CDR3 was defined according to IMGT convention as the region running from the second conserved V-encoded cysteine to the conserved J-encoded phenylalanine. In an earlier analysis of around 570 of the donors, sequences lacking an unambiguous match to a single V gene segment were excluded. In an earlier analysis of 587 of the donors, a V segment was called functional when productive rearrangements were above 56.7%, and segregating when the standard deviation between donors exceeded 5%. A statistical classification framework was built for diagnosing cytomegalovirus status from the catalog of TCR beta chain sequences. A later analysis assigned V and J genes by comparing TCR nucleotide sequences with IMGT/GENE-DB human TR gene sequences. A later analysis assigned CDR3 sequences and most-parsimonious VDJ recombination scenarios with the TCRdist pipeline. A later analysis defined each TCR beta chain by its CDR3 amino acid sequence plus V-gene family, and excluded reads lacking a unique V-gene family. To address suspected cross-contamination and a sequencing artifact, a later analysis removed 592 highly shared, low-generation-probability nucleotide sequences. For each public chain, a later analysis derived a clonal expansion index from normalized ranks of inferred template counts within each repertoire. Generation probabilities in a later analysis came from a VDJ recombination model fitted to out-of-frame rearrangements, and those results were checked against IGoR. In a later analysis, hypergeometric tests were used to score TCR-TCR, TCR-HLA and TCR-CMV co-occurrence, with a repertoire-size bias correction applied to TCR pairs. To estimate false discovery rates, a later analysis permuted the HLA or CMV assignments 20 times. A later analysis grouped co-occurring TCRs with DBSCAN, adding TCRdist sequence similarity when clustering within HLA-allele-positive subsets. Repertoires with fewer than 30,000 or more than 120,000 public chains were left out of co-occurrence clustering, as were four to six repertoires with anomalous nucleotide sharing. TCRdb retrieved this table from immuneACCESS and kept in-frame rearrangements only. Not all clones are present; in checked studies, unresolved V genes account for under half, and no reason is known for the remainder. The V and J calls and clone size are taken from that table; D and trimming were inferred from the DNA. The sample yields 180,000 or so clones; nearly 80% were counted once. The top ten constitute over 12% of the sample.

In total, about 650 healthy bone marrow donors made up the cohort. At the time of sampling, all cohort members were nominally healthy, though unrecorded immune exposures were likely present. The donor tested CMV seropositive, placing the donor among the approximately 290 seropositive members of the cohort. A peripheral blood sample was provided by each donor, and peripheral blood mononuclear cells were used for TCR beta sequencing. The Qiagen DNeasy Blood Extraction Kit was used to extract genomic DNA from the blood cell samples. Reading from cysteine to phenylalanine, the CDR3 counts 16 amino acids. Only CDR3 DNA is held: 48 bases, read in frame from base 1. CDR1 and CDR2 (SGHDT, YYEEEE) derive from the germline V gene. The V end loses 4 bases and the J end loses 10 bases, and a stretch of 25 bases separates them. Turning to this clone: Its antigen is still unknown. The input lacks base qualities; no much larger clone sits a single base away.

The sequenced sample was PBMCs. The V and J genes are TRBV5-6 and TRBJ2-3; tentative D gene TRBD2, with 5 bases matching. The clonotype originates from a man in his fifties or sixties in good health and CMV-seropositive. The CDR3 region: CASSTWMGRDDIAQYF. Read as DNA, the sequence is TGTGCCAGCAGCACTTGGATGGGCCGGGATGATATTGCGCAGTATTTT.